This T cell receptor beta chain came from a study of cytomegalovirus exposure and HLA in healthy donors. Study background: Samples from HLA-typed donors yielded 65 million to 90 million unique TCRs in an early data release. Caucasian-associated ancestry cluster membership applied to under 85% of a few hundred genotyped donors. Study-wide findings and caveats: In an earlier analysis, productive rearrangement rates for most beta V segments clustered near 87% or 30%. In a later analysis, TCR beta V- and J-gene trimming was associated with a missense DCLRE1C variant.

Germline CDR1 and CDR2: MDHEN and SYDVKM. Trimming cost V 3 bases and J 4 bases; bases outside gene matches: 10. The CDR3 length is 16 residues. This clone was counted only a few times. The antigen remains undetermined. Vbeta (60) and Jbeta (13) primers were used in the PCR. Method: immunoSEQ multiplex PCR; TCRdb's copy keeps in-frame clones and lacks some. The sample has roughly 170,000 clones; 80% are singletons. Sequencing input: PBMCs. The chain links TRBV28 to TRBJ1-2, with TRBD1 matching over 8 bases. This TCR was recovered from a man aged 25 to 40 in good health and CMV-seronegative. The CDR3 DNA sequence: TGTGCCAGCAGTTTTCAGACAGGGGTGGCAATCTATGGCTACACCTTC. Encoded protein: CASSFQTGVAIYGYTF.